Each of the 25 T cell receptor beta chains below was sequenced from the same sample in a study of cytomegalovirus exposure and HLA in healthy donors. PCR employed 60 Vbeta and 13 Jbeta primers. The assay was immunoSEQ multiplex PCR, and TCRdb's table has in-frame clones only and misses some. The data contain 55,000 to 70,000 clones, 55% to 80% of them seen just once; the ten biggest clones take up approximately 2.9%. The material sequenced was PBMCs. These receptors originate from a woman aged 45 to 65 in good health and CMV-seronegative.

For this clone: This CDR3 is also generated by other DNA sequences in the sample. This rearrangement joins TRBV6-4 to TRBJ2-1, with 10 bases that match TRBD2. Trimming cost V 2 bases and J 3 bases; bases outside gene matches: 1. The CDR3 runs to 15 residues. Germline loops: CDR1 MRHNA, CDR2 SNTAGT. CDR3: CASSDVAGGYNEQFF. DNA for the CDR3: TGTGCCAGCAGTGACGTAGCGGGAGGCTACAATGAGCAGTTCTTC.

V and J are TRBV28 and TRBJ2-7, with D unclear. Trimming left V 5 bases short and J 4 bases short, with 18 bases between. Per the germline V gene, CDR1 is MDHEN and CDR2 is SYDVKM. The CDR3 length is 15 residues. Written as DNA, the CDR3 is TGTGCCAGCAGTCTACCTACTGGGCTGGGTTACGAGCAGTACTTC. Translated, it gives CASSLPTGLGYEQYF. The full variable domain, with the rest looked up from reference TRBV28 and TRBJ2-7, is DVKVTQSSRYLVKRTGEKVFLECVQDMDHENMFWYRQDPGLGLRLIYFSYDVKMKEKGDIPEGYSVSREKKERFSLILESASTNQTSMYLCASSLPTGLGYEQYFGPGTRLTVT.

The genes are TRBV6-1 and TRBJ1-5; D is unresolved. The CDR3 runs to 14 residues. Between the trimmed V and J ends, which lost 8 bases and 1 base, there was a span of 12 bases. The V gene's germline CDR1 is MNHNS and CDR2 SASEGT. CDR3 DNA sequence: TGTGCCAGCGAACGCGGTCTAAGCAATCAGCCCCAGCATTTT. Its protein is CASERGLSNQPQHF.

In its sample, this clone was seen a few times. The gene calls are TRBV5-6 and TRBJ2-5, with 7 positions matching TRBD1. The CDR3 has 15 amino acids. Germline V gene lookup returns CDR1 SGHDT and CDR2 YYEEEE. The V segment lost 3 bases and the J segment 2 bases; nucleotides outside the gene matches: 7. Here the CDR3 DNA reads TGTGCCAGCAGCTCTTTTGACAGGGAACAAGAGACCCAGTACTTC. Translation: CASSSFDREQETQYF.

This clone was seen a few times. V gene TRBV11-2 combines with J gene TRBJ1-3; D remains unclear. CDR3 length equals 16 residues. Germline V lookup: CDR1 SGHAT, CDR2 FQNNGV. The V gene lost 5 bases and the J gene lost 8 bases, with 22 bases spanning the gap. The CDR3 DNA reads TGTGCCAGCAGCGCCATCATGGACCGCCCCGGGGACACCATATATTTT. Translated, it gives CASSAIMDRPGDTIYF.

This clone was picked up a small number of times. The chain uses TRBV4-2 and TRBJ2-1; D gene uncertain. The CDR3 contains 15 residues. Between the trimmed V and J ends, which lost 1 base and 0 bases, there was a span of 7 bases. Germline V gives CDR1 LGHNA, CDR2 YNFKEQ. The CDR3 DNA is TGTGCCAGCAGCCAAGGCGAGAGCTCCTACAATGAGCAGTTCTTC. Translation gives CASSQGESSYNEQFF.

The chain has TRBV28 and TRBJ2-7, with D uncertain. V shed 2 bases and J shed 5 bases, with 7 bases lying between them. Germline lookup yields CDR1 MDHEN and CDR2 SYDVKM. CDR3 size: 12 residues. The CDR3 DNA follows: TGTGCCAGCAGTTTAAGAGGAGACGAGCAGTACTTC. Protein product: CASSLRGDEQYF.

This clone was counted between two and nine times. The rearrangement joins TRBV4-3 to TRBJ2-7; a weak D match, TRBD2 (6 bases). CDR1 LGHNA and CDR2 YSLEER come from the germline V gene. V was shortened by 0 bases and J by 4 bases, with 10 bases between the two germline ends. The length of the CDR3 is 14 residues. DNA of the CDR3: TGCGCCAGCAGCCAAGATTTTGGGGGGTACGAGCAGTACTTC. It specifies CASSQDFGGYEQYF.

This clone turned up a few times. The chain is built from TRBV4-3 and TRBJ1-4, with 9 bases lining up with TRBD1. The CDR3 is made up of 16 amino acids. Trimming cost V 3 bases and J 2 bases; bases outside gene matches: 4. The germline V gene encodes CDR1 LGHNA and CDR2 YSLEER. The CDR3 DNA is TGCGCCAGCAGCCAGATACAGGGGGCTACTAATGAAAAACTGTTTTTT. Protein product: CASSQIQGATNEKLFF.

The V call is TRBV12-5, the J call TRBJ1-1; 8 bases are shared with TRBD1. V was pared by 3 bases and J by 1 base, with 10 bases of the junction left unmatched. The germline CDR1 and CDR2 sequences are LGHNT and FRNRAP. This CDR3 is 17 amino acids long. CDR3 DNA sequence: TGTGCTAGTGGTTTATCAGGGGGCCTCCCTAGGAACACTGAAGCTTTCTTT. The encoded protein is CASGLSGGLPRNTEAFF. The full variable domain, completed using reference TRBV12-5 and TRBJ1-1, is DARVTQTPRHKVTEMGQEVTMRCQPILGHNTVFWYRQTMMQGLELLAYFRNRAPLDDSGMPKDRFSAEMPDATLATLKIQPSEPRDSAVYFCASGLSGGLPRNTEAFFGQGTRLTVV.

The table lists this clone with a few counts. The chain couples TRBV7-9 to TRBJ1-1; 9 bases fit TRBD1. CDR1 SEHNR and CDR2 FQNEAQ come from the germline V gene (reference sequence). The CDR3 is made up of 14 amino acids. V trimming: 4 bases; J trimming: 3 bases; junction bases outside the gene matches: 3. The CDR3 nucleotides read TGTGCCAGCAGCTACGGACAGGGGCACACTGAAGCTTTCTTT. Its translation: CASSYGQGHTEAFF.

J is TRBJ1-2 and V is TRBV7-2; D perhaps matches TRBD1 (5 bases). CDR3 size: 14 residues. V was pared by 4 bases and J by 8 bases, with 17 bases between. Germline V CDR1 and CDR2: SGHTA, FQGNSA. The CDR3 DNA reads TGTGCCAGCAGCTCCATTACGGGGGGACGGGGCTACACCTTC. It codes for CASSSITGGRGYTF.

The chain joins TRBV7-6 to TRBJ1-1; no firm D call. The CDR3 is 13 amino acids. The germline gives CDR1 SGHVS, CDR2 FNYEAQ. V lost 5 bases to trimming and J lost 3 bases, with 10 bases between them. The CDR3 reads CASSKGEDTEAFF. For the CDR3, the DNA is TGTGCCAGCAGCAAAGGTGAGGACACTGAAGCTTTCTTT.

This clone was recorded a few times. This chain links TRBV14 with TRBJ2-1; D ambiguous. V dropped 0 bases and J dropped 6 bases, with 6 bases sitting between them. This CDR3 region has 13 residues. CDR1 and CDR2 (germline): SGHDN, FVKESK. CDR3 sequence reads: CASSQDNGNEQFF. The CDR3 nucleotides are TGTGCCAGCAGCCAAGATAACGGCAATGAGCAGTTCTTC.

V usage is TRBV9 and J usage is TRBJ2-5; TRBD2 matches at 9 bases. The V gene's germline CDR1 is SGDLS and CDR2 YYNGEE. CDR3 length: 14 residues. V trimming: 5 bases; J trimming: 5 bases; junction bases outside the gene matches: 7. The CDR3 DNA sequence: TGTGCCAGCAGTCCGAGACTAGCGGAGGAGACCCAGTACTTC. Translating gives CASSPRLAEETQYF.

CDR3 region: CASSPSRRDSYEQYF. Written as DNA, the CDR3 is TGTGCCAGCTCACCGAGTCGGCGGGACTCCTACGAGCAGTACTTC. This chain connects TRBV18 to TRBJ2-7; tentatively, D is TRBD2 (6 bases). V was cut by 3 bases and J by 0 bases, with 12 bases left in between. Germline assignment: CDR1 KGHSH and CDR2 LQKENI. The CDR3 sequence is 15 residues long.

The V and J genes are TRBV5-5 and TRBJ1-5, with a weak D call TRBD1 (5 bases). The CDR3 consists of 16 residues. The germline V and J ends were trimmed by 2 bases and 4 bases, with 16 bases remaining between them. Germline loops: CDR1 SGHKS, CDR2 YYEKEE (reference sequence). This CDR3 reads CASSLQVFIANQPQHF. DNA for the CDR3: TGTGCCAGCAGCTTACAGGTCTTTATAGCAAATCAGCCCCAGCATTTT.

The chain carries TRBV5-1 and TRBJ2-6; 7 nucleotides line up with TRBD1. Trimming at V came to 4 bases and at J to 2 bases, leaving 3 bases not matched to a gene. Germline CDR1 SGHRS, CDR2 YFSETQ. This CDR3 is built from 15 residues. The CDR3 DNA reads as TGCGCCAGCAGCGGGGACAGAGCTGGGGCCAACGTCCTGACTTTC. It yields the protein CASSGDRAGANVLTF.

The chain employs TRBV7-9 and TRBJ2-7, with D perhaps TRBD2 (6 bases). Trimming took 5 bases from V and 6 from J, leaving 23 bases between them. This CDR3 has 16 amino acids. The germline V gene has CDR1 SEHNR and CDR2 FQNEAQ (reference sequence). CDR3 DNA sequence: TGTGCCAGCAGCCCCCCAAATAGCGGTCACGCAGCCGAGCAGTACTTC. Translation gives CASSPPNSGHAAEQYF.

The chain links TRBV18 to TRBJ2-3; 9 positions match TRBD2. The CDR3 has 16 amino acids. Trimming removed 1 base from V and 6 bases from J; junction bases left unmatched: 8. Per germline, CDR1 KGHSH and CDR2 LQKENI. CDR3 residues: CASSPRGGRVGDTQYF. As DNA, the CDR3 is TGTGCCAGCTCACCACGCGGCGGGAGGGTCGGGGATACGCAGTATTTT.

In its sample, this clone was seen a few times. This chain uses TRBV4-3 with TRBJ1-2, with D perhaps matching TRBD1 (5 bases). CDR1 LGHNA and CDR2 YSLEER come from the germline V gene. The ends were cut back, 1 base at V and 7 bases at J, with 13 bases in the middle. The CDR3 length is 14 residues. CDR3 residues: CASSQARGFGGYTF. CDR3 DNA: TGCGCCAGCAGCCAAGCCCGGGGGTTTGGTGGCTACACCTTC.

The V call is TRBV7-9, the J call TRBJ2-2, with D possibly TRBD2 on 5 matching bases. The CDR3 spans 16 residues. Germline V gene sequence: CDR1 SEHNR, CDR2 FQNEAQ (reference sequence). The V end lost 4 bases, the J end lost 4 bases, and 16 bases lay between the germline ends. The CDR3 sequence: CASSSPGREFTGELFF. CDR3 nucleotides: TGTGCCAGCAGCTCCCCCGGACGGGAATTCACCGGGGAGCTGTTTTTT.

This clone was counted a few times. The V call is TRBV27, the J call TRBJ2-1; D perhaps matches TRBD2 (6 bases). Trimming took 2 bases from V and 8 from J, leaving 28 bases between them. CDR3 length: 19 amino acids. In germline, CDR1 is MNHEY, CDR2 SMNVEV (reference sequence). The CDR3 loop is CASSLKVVGGGWATHEQFF. The CDR3 DNA is TGTGCCAGCAGTTTAAAGGTAGTTGGGGGAGGATGGGCTACCCATGAGCAGTTCTTC.

The V call is TRBV2, the J call TRBJ2-7; D unclear. Germline values: CDR1 SNHLY, CDR2 FYNNEI. V was trimmed by 2 bases and J by 4 bases, leaving 3 bases between them. This CDR3 contains 11 residues. CDR3 in DNA: TGTGCCAGCAGTGAATATTACGAGCAGTACTTC. It encodes CASSEYYEQYF.

The chain couples TRBV6-1 to TRBJ2-3; D uncertain. Trimming removed 1 base from V and 9 bases from J, with 11 bases in between. Germline-derived CDR1 and CDR2 are MNHNS and SASEGT. The CDR3 covers 13 residues. The CDR3 nucleotides read TGTGCCAGCAGTGAAGAGAGGTCCACCACGCAGTATTTT. As protein: CASSEERSTTQYF.